Listed here is a single T cell receptor beta chain. What antigen it recognizes has not been identified. Base qualities are missing; no much larger clone stands one base away. The sample is drawn from a study of cytomegalovirus exposure and HLA in healthy donors (dated by TCRdb to the late 2010s). A note on the overall study: According to an earlier analysis of 550 to 700 of the donors, about 179 million T cells yielded some 120 million unique TCR beta sequences and 276 Gb of sequence data. The study used immunosequencing to profile the T cell repertoires of several hundred subjects and linked those repertoires to cytomegalovirus serostatus. In the later analysis, no new phenotypic data were used to find candidate immune exposures; instead, reliance was placed on TCR beta sequences and their occurrence across donors. To study patterns of TCR occurrence, a later analysis re-analyzed previously published TCR beta repertoires from several hundred donors and added high-resolution HLA genotyping. All discovery cohort repertoires had been generated on a single sequencing platform. In a later genetic analysis, genome-wide SNP genotypes for about three fifths of the 666 donors were used, and that subset was treated as a discovery cohort. Roughly 5 DR-DQ haplotypes were handled as single units for association and clustering, since linkage in the cohort was strong. An earlier analysis of some 500 of the donors used high-throughput TCR beta sequencing to judge whether each TCR beta V gene segment behaved as functional or pseudogenic. The study was designed to test whether signatures of past pathogen exposure could be identified by cataloging public T cell receptors. The genetic ancestry cluster associated with self-reported Caucasian donors included 65% to 90% of the roughly 400 genotyped donors. Typing coverage varied by locus: roughly 620-640 donors for A, B, C, DRB1 and DQB1; under 550 for DQA1; more than 600 for DPA1; roughly 450 for DPB1. An early release that covered about 600 HLA-typed donors contained about 300 gigabases of sequencing data and tens of millions of unique TCR sequences. Across some 400 genotyped donors of the cohort, an average of 235,054 unique TCR beta nucleotide sequences per donor were sequenced, and roughly 20% of those sequences were non-productive. Donor age, sex, ethnicity and CMV serostatus were compiled together with the repertoire data. To predict cytomegalovirus infection status, the study combined high-throughput TCR immunosequencing, statistical association of individual TCRs with disease status, and machine learning. HLA typing included class I and class II loci at four-digit resolution. A separate validation cohort of roughly 130 different subjects was used in addition to the roughly 720-subject first cohort.

Library preparation used the immunoSEQ multiplex PCR assay. The multiplex PCR relied on a mix of 60 forward primers for TCR Vbeta segments and 13 reverse primers for TCR Jbeta segments. The CDR3 region of rearranged TCR beta genes was amplified from genomic DNA with a multiplex PCR assay. On the Illumina HiSeq System, the amplified TCR beta libraries were sequenced as 87-base-pair reads. The authors' pipeline ran thus. A later analysis tallied 80 million to 95 million unique TCR beta chains across the approximately 670 repertoires, and about 10 million of those chains were shared by two or more donors. To remove PCR and sequencing errors, raw reads were error-corrected and collapsed into unique sequences using a nearest-neighbor algorithm that merged closely related sequences. V, D and J gene segments were assigned by aligning CDR3 sequences to IMGT reference sequences. For a sequence to be retained, at least a six-nucleotide match to both a V gene segment and a J gene segment was required. A rearrangement counted as productive if the CDR3 had no stop codons and remained in frame with V and J, and every other rearrangement counted as non-productive. Following IMGT convention, CDR3 was defined as the stretch from the second conserved V-encoded cysteine to the conserved J-encoded phenylalanine. Sequences without an unambiguous match to a single V gene segment were excluded from the earlier analysis of several hundred of the donors. An earlier analysis of 450 to 650 of the donors called V segments functional above 56.7% productive rearrangements and segregating when the between-donor standard deviation exceeded 5%. A statistical classification framework was built for diagnosing cytomegalovirus status from the catalog of TCR beta chain sequences. In a later analysis, V and J genes were assigned by comparing TCR nucleotide sequences against IMGT/GENE-DB human TR gene sequences. Using the TCRdist pipeline, a later analysis assigned CDR3 sequences along with most-parsimonious VDJ recombination scenarios. A later analysis defined each TCR beta chain by its CDR3 amino acid sequence plus V-gene family, and excluded reads lacking a unique V-gene family. A later analysis removed nearly 600 highly shared, low-generation-probability nucleotide sequences to deal with suspected cross-contamination and a sequencing artifact. A later analysis calculated a clonal expansion index for each public chain from normalized within-repertoire ranks of inferred template counts. In a later analysis, generation probabilities were computed with a VDJ recombination model fitted to out-of-frame rearrangements, and the resulting probabilities were checked against IGoR. Hypergeometric tests were used in a later analysis to score TCR-TCR, TCR-HLA and TCR-CMV co-occurrence, with a repertoire-size bias correction applied to the TCR pairs. A later analysis estimated false discovery rates by permuting HLA or CMV assignments 20 times. A later analysis grouped co-occurring TCRs with DBSCAN, adding TCRdist sequence similarity when clustering within HLA-allele-positive subsets. Repertoires with fewer than 30,000 or more than 120,000 public chains were left out of co-occurrence clustering, as were a handful of repertoires with anomalous nucleotide sharing. Entries here come from immuneACCESS through TCRdb and include only in-frame sequences with V and J called. Some clones fail to appear in such tables; in the studies checked, an unresolved V gene covers under half of the shortfall, and the cause of the remainder is unknown. The DNA was the basis for D and trimming; V, J and clone size are from that table. For this sample there are 150,000 to 200,000 clones; roughly 80% appear just once. The ten top clones hold approximately 1.3% of the sample.

The cohort was made up of approximately 670 healthy bone marrow donors. At the time of sampling, every cohort member was nominally healthy, though immune exposures that went unrecorded were likely present. The donor was CMV seropositive and belonged to the group of 250 to 350 seropositive cohort members. Every donor gave a peripheral blood sample, and the peripheral blood mononuclear cells from that sample were used for TCR beta sequencing. The Qiagen DNeasy Blood Extraction Kit was used to extract genomic DNA from the blood cell samples. The germline V gene yields SNHLY for CDR1 and FYNNEI for CDR2. V and J lose 7 bases and 0 bases, and a span of 16 bases separates them. Taken from cysteine to phenylalanine, the CDR3 has 16 residues. The sequence is cut down to CDR3 DNA, 48 bases in frame from base 1. Overall study outcomes, separate from this receptor: Immune exposure information for the cohort was limited to CMV serostatus. When HLA alleles, especially DR and DQ, strongly co-occurred, attributing TCR associations to individual alleles was difficult. The 87-base-pair reads could not distinguish some IMGT-functional V segments, including TRBV6-2 and TRBV6-3, so those segments were excluded. Linkage disequilibrium might explain the correlated functional status among segregating V segments, but an unknown experimental factor could not be excluded. The cohort was sequenced for TCR beta chains only, and without alpha or paired-chain data the features that could be detected were limited. A further reported finding was that TCR beta sequences accurately predicted the HLA-A and HLA-B alleles for most subjects in the first cohort. According to the authors, the approach could potentially be generalized to other disease states and immunological phenotypes. In a later analysis, HLA-associated TCR beta chains showed more clonal expansion and lower generation probabilities than non-associated chains that were equally common. In an earlier analysis of 587 of the donors, most TCR beta V segments appeared in productive rearrangements about 87% or about 30% of the time, broadly matching IMGT annotations. A total of 164 TCR beta chains were listed by the study as associated with cytomegalovirus. The earlier analysis of about 600 of the donors excluded 15 to 20 rarely observed V segments, including chromosome 9 orphons, because counts were too low. A later analysis found that TCR association rates varied across HLA loci, with DRB1 alleles showing the most associated TCRs and HLA-C alleles the fewest. At a false discovery rate of 0.05, a later analysis linked 16,000 or so TCR beta sequences to specific HLA alleles. The classifier was reported to diagnose cytomegalovirus status with high specificity and sensitivity in both the original and validation cohorts. Presence/absence analyses assumed roughly uniform sequencing depth across donors, an assumption that may not hold. In vitro tests confirmed that a few of the cytomegalovirus-associated TCR beta chains recognize cytomegalovirus antigens. A later analysis reported that several top co-occurrence clusters appeared linked to parvovirus B19, influenza, CMV and Epstein-Barr virus. The sequencing pipeline was judged likely to have produced a cluster of highly shared sequence variants as a technical artifact. In a later analysis, most CMV-associated TCR beta chains were found to appear HLA-restricted, with HLA associations seemingly driven largely by CMV exposure. According to a later genetic analysis, donors in an Asian-associated ancestry cluster had fewer N-insertions in productive TCRs than the approximately 700-donor mean. A later genetic analysis associated a missense DCLRE1C variant with V-gene and J-gene trimming of TCR beta chains, and an independent cohort replicated the association. HLA typing was unavailable for some donors at each locus, so association tests used only the typed subset. While some public TCRs were present in many individuals, most TCR sequences turned up only very rarely across donors.

The origin of this receptor is a girl aged 10 to 17 in good health and CMV-seropositive. The sequenced material came from PBMCs. The chain is assembled from TRBV2 and TRBJ2-4, with the D gene not confidently named. DNA sequence: TGTGCCAGCACCGAGGAGCTAGTTCTAGCCAAAAACATTCAGTACTTC. This is translated as CASTEELVLAKNIQYF.